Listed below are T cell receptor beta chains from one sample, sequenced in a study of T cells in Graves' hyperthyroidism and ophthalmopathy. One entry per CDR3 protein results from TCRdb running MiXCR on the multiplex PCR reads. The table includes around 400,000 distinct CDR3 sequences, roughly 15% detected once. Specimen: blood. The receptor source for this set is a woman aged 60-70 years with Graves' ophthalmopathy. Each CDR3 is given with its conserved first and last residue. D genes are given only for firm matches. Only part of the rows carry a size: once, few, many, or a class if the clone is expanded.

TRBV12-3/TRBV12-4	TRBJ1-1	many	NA	CASTLLPNTEAFF	TGTGCCAGCACCCTATTGCCGAACACTGAAGCTTTCTTT
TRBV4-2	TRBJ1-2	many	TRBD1	CASSQTGGHYGYTF	TGTGCCAGCAGCCAGACAGGGGGGCACTATGGCTACACCTTC
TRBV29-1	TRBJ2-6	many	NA	CSVTSGLSGANVLTF	TGCAGCGTGACTTCAGGACTATCTGGGGCCAACGTCCTGACTTTC
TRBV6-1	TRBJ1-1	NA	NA	CASSGGVTEAFF	TGTGCCAGCAGTGGGGGAGTTACTGAAGCTTTCTTT
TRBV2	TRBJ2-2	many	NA	CASSDQGKYTGELFF	TGTGCCAGCAGTGACCAGGGGAAGTACACCGGGGAGCTGTTTTTT
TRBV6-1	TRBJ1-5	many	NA	CASRLEPGRDQPQHF	TGTGCCAGCAGATTAGAACCGGGCCGTGATCAGCCCCAGCATTTT
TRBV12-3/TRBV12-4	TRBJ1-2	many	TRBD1	CASSVTGGKVMNYGYTF	TGTGCCAGCAGTGTCACAGGGGGTAAAGTAATGAACTATGGCTACACCTTC
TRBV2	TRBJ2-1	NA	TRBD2	CASTRGLAGVDYNEQFF	TGTGCCAGCACCCGAGGGCTAGCGGGAGTAGACTACAATGAGCAGTTCTTC
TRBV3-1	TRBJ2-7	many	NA	CANSQGDRGGREQYF	TGTGCCAACAGCCAAGGGGACCGGGGCGGCCGGGAGCAGTACTTC
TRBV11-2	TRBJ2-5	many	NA	CASSLGRDKTQYF	TGTGCCAGCAGCTTAGGGAGGGACAAGACCCAGTACTTC
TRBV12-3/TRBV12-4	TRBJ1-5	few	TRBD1	CASSPGTGGRGQPQHF	TGTGCCAGCAGTCCGGGGACAGGGGGTCGAGGTCAGCCCCAGCATTTT
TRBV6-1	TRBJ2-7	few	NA	CASSEWEQYF	TGTGCCAGCAGTGAATGGGAGCAGTACTTC
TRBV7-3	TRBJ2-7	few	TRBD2	CASSSSGLAGGYEQYF	TGTGCCAGCAGCTCCTCAGGACTAGCGGGAGGGTACGAGCAGTACTTC
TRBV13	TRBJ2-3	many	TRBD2	CASSLETSGRTQYF	TGTGCCAGCAGCTTAGAGACTAGCGGGAGGACGCAGTATTTT
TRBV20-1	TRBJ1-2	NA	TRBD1	CSARDPARGYGYTF	TGCAGTGCTAGAGATCCGGCCAGGGGGTATGGCTACACCTTC
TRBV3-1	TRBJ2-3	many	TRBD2	CASSDSGMISTDTQYF	TGTGCCAGCAGCGATAGCGGGATGATTAGCACAGATACGCAGTATTTT
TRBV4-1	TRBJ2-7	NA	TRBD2	CASSQSSSGYYEQYF	TGCGCCAGCAGCCAATCGTCTAGCGGGTACTACGAGCAGTACTTC
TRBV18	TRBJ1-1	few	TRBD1	CASSNFNGQGLYTEAFF	TGTGCCAGCTCAAATTTCAACGGACAGGGACTATACACTGAAGCTTTCTTT
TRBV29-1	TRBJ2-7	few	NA	CSADRPYEQYF	TGCAGCGCCGACAGACCCTACGAGCAGTACTTC
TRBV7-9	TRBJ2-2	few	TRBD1	CASSLGDRVANTGELFF	TGTGCCAGCAGCTTAGGGGACAGGGTAGCGAACACCGGGGAGCTGTTTTTT
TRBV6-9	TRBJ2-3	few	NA	CASSYPTVRAIDTQYF	TGTGCCAGCAGTTACCCGACCGTCAGGGCGATAGATACGCAGTATTTT
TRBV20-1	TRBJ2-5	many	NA	CSAKTASQETQYF	TGCAGTGCCAAGACAGCCTCCCAAGAGACCCAGTACTTC
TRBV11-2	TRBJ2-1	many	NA	CASSLGGGAGTEQFF	TGTGCCAGCAGCTTAGGAGGCGGGGCCGGCACAGAGCAGTTCTTC
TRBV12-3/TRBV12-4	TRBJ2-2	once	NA	CATSSPGNTGELFF	TGTGCCACGAGTTCCCCGGGGAACACCGGGGAGCTGTTTTTT
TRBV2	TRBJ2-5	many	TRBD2	CASSDVLAGVETQYF	TGTGCCAGCAGTGACGTTCTAGCGGGAGTCGAGACCCAGTACTTC
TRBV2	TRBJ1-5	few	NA	CASSWGRNNQPQHF	TGTGCCAGCAGTTGGGGACGGAACAATCAGCCCCAGCATTTT
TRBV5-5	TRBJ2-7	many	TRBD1	CASSLKGQGHEQYF	TGTGCCAGCAGCTTGAAGGGACAGGGCCACGAGCAGTACTTC
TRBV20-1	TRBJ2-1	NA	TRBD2	CSARGASGSYNEQFF	TGCAGTGCTAGAGGGGCGAGCGGGAGTTACAATGAGCAGTTCTTC
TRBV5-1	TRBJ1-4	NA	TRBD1	CASSPPGQGNEKLFF	TGCGCCAGCAGCCCACCGGGACAGGGAAATGAAAAACTGTTTTTT
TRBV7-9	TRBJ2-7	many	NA	CASSLDQGLEQYF	TGTGCCAGCAGTTTAGATCAGGGCCTCGAGCAGTACTTC
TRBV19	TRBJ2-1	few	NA	CASSIEARLSYNEQFF	TGTGCCAGTAGTATAGAGGCCAGACTCTCCTACAATGAGCAGTTCTTC
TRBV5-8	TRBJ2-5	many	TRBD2	CASTRPTSGKETQYF	TGTGCCAGCACCAGACCGACTAGCGGGAAAGAGACCCAGTACTTC
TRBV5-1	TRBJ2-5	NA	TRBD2	CASRQVPSGSGQETQYF	TGCGCCAGCAGACAGGTCCCTAGCGGGAGTGGTCAAGAGACCCAGTACTTC
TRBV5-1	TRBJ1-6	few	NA	CASSLVSYNSPLHF	TGCGCCAGCAGCTTGGTTTCCTATAATTCACCCCTCCACTTT
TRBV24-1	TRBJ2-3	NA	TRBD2	CATSASTSGDTDTQYF	TGTGCCACCAGTGCCTCGACTAGCGGGGACACAGATACGCAGTATTTT
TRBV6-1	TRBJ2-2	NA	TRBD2	CASSGGRAGTGELFF	TGTGCCAGCAGTGGGGGGAGGGCGGGAACCGGGGAGCTGTTTTTT
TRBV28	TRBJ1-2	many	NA	CASNFSPYGYTF	TGTGCCAGCAACTTTTCCCCCTATGGCTACACCTTC
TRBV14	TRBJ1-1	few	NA	CASSQDGTGMNTEAFF	TGTGCCAGCAGCCAAGATGGAACAGGGATGAACACTGAAGCTTTCTTT
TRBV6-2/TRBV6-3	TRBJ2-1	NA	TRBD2	CASTLPTSGRDGNEQFF	TGTGCCAGCACCCTACCGACTAGCGGGAGGGATGGGAATGAGCAGTTCTTC
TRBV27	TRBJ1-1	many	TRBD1	CASSRDRVTEAFF	TGTGCCAGCAGCCGAGACAGGGTCACTGAAGCTTTCTTT
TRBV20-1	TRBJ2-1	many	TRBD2	CSAKTSGPSNEQFF	TGCAGTGCCAAAACTAGCGGCCCATCCAATGAGCAGTTCTTC
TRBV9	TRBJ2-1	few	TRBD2	CASSVGVAGGPGEQFF	TGTGCCAGCAGCGTAGGGGTAGCGGGAGGGCCTGGTGAGCAGTTCTTC
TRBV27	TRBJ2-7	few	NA	CASSPLLGTQDEQYF	TGTGCCAGCAGTCCCCTCTTAGGCACACAAGACGAGCAGTACTTC
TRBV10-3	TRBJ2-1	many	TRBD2	CATSERETSYNEQFF	TGTGCCACCAGCGAGCGGGAGACTTCCTACAATGAGCAGTTCTTC
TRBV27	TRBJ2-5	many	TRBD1	CASSQRDRVSRTQYF	TGTGCCAGCAGTCAACGGGACAGGGTATCGAGGACCCAGTACTTC
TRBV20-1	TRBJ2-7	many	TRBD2	CSARDLLAGSGEQYF	TGCAGTGCTAGAGATCTCCTAGCGGGATCGGGGGAGCAGTACTTC
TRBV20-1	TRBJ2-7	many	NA	CSAPVLAPYEQYF	TGCAGTGCCCCCGTGCTAGCTCCCTACGAGCAGTACTTC
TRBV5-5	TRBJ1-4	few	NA	CASGYRDLTNEKLFF	TGTGCCAGCGGCTACAGGGATCTGACTAATGAAAAACTGTTTTTT
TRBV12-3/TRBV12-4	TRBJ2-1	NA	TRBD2	CASSRSGRRDEQFF	TGTGCCAGCAGTCGTTCCGGGAGGAGGGATGAGCAGTTCTTC
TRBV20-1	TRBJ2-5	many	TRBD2	CSARDTRLAGGRETQYF	TGCAGTGCTAGAGATACTAGGCTAGCGGGAGGTCGAGAGACCCAGTACTTC
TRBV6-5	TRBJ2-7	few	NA	CASSYIGHYEQYF	TGTGCCAGCAGTTACATAGGCCACTACGAGCAGTACTTC
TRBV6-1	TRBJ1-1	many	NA	CASSAGIWTEAFF	TGTGCCAGCAGTGCCGGGATATGGACTGAAGCTTTCTTT
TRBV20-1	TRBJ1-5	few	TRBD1	CSAIDRGLMSNQPQHF	TGCAGTGCTATAGACAGGGGATTGATGAGCAATCAGCCCCAGCATTTT
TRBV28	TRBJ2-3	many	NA	CASSAPLGTDTQYF	TGTGCCAGCAGTGCCCCCCTCGGCACAGATACGCAGTATTTT
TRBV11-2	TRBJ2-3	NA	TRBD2	CASNAGTMGDTQYF	TGTGCCAGCAATGCCGGGACTATGGGAGATACGCAGTATTTT
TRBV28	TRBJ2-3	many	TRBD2	CASSLGLAGSTDTQYF	TGTGCCAGCAGTTTGGGGCTAGCGGGATCCACAGATACGCAGTATTTT
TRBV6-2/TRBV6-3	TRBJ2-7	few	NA	CASSPFRLYEQYF	TGTGCCAGCAGCCCCTTCCGATTATACGAGCAGTACTTC
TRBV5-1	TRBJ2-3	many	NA	CASSLGPKTDTQYF	TGCGCCAGCAGCTTAGGTCCGAAAACAGATACGCAGTATTTT